A single T cell receptor (beta chain) is shown here with its context. No cognate antigen has been identified for it. No per-base quality is available; no much larger clone lies one base away. Library method: the immunoSEQ multiplex PCR assay. DNA was isolated using Qiagen DNeasy or QIAamp micro DNA kits, and TCRB was sequenced using the Adaptive Biotechnology human TCRB sequencing kit. Sequencing of TCRB libraries was performed on an Illumina MiSeq. Regarding the original processing steps: The kit provider's software was used to analyze TCRB sequence data, and Fisher's exact test was applied to assess tumor enrichment of clonotype templates. TCRdb took over this immuneACCESS table, retaining in-frame rearrangements with V and J assigned. Such tables are incomplete; in checked studies, under half of the missing clones stem from an unresolved V gene, and the remainder is unexplained. V and J calls and clone size are copied from that table; D and trimming were computed from the DNA. This sample is represented by approximately 11,000 clones; around two thirds of them were singletons. Roughly 14% of the sample is in the top ten clones.

This specimen comes from a study of CD4 T cells in lung cancer (dated by TCRdb to the late 2010s). Study-level background: The study screened blood T cells of NSCLC patients for responses to candidate mutation-encoded neoepitopes and isolated neoantigen-specific CD4+ T-cell clones and TCRs. A few patients undergoing curative-intent resections for stage I-III non-small cell lung cancer provided the tumor and non-adjacent lung tissue. The resected patients had lung adenocarcinoma or squamous cell carcinoma, were aged 60 to 69 at blood donation, and mostly were former smokers. Treatments the patients had received before donating blood included platinum chemotherapy, and some of the patients were given nivolumab or pembrolizumab. Deep sequencing of TCRB was used to follow the frequency of neoantigen-specific clonotypes in tumor resections, non-adjacent lung and cultured T-cell products.

Beyond this particular receptor, the publication reports: Some responses derived from blood might reflect in vitro priming of naive T cells or cross-reactivity instead of memory responses to the cancer.

Non-adjacent lung tissue was collected from the same resection as far as possible from the malignant lesion, at least 3 cm away. V was cut back by 8 bases and J by 0 bases, leaving a gap of 16 bases between them. Taken from cysteine to phenylalanine, the CDR3 has 15 residues. The only DNA kept is the CDR3, 45 bases in frame from the first base. Sequences MNHEY (CDR1) and SMNVEV (CDR2) are obtained from the germline V gene (reference sequence). Sequences were obtained from normal lung tissue taken away from the tumor. The sequence links TRBV27 to TRBJ2-5; a tentative D call is TRBD2 (6 bases match). The source is a man in his sixties with non-small cell lung cancer. The CDR3 reads as follows: CASSRAGRNQETQYF. The nucleotides read TGTGCCAGCTCTAGGGCGGGGCGGAACCAAGAGACCCAGTACTTC.